Below are 30 T cell receptor beta chains sequenced from a single sample in a study of CD8 T cells in ankylosing spondylitis. Study-level findings and limits: It appeared that ankylosing spondylitis blood was characterized by a TCR beta motif of several highly homologous variants.

These receptors have no identified antigens. Using its own MiXCR run on the 5' RACE reads, TCRdb lists one record per CDR3 protein. The sample comprises roughly 350,000 distinct CDR3 sequences, approximately 8% of which are singletons, and approximately 14% rests with the top ten. The sample taken for sequencing was blood, either unsorted or a sorted T cell fraction (not recorded which). The receptors shown here come from a male donor with ankylosing spondylitis.

A few counts support this clonotype. The chain carries TRBV7-2 and TRBJ2-1, with a possible D match to TRBD1 (6 bases). V lost 1 base, J lost 2 bases, and 6 bases lay in between. CDR1 is SGHTA, CDR2 FQGNSA, per germline. The CDR3 spans 14 residues. This CDR3 reads CASSLGDTYNEQFF. CDR3 nucleotide sequence: TGTGCCAGCAGCTTAGGGGACACCTACAATGAGCAGTTCTTC.

This clonotype showed up just a few times. The gene calls are TRBV29-1 and TRBJ2-1; 8 nucleotides align to TRBD2. Germline V lookup: CDR1 SQVTM, CDR2 ANQGSEA. This CDR3 is 14 amino acids long. V dropped 4 bases and J dropped 6; count of bases not matched to a gene: 8. CDR3 amino acids: CSVAGLVVGNEQFF. CDR3 coding DNA: TGCAGCGTTGCGGGACTAGTCGTAGGCAATGAGCAGTTCTTC.

The chain carries TRBV20-1 and TRBJ2-7; 7 bases align to TRBD1. With V trimmed by 2 bases and J by 4 bases, 11 bases remained unmatched. The CDR3 is 15 amino acids. CDR1 and CDR2 (germline): DFQATT, SNEGSKA (reference sequence). The CDR3 reads CSARRAGTDHYEQYF. DNA for the CDR3: TGCAGTGCTAGAAGGGCCGGGACAGACCATTACGAGCAGTACTTC.

This clonotype came up many times. Germline and junction disagree at one end, which may indicate a read error. The chain links TRBV2 to TRBJ1-5; 10 bases line up with TRBD1. Germline assignment: CDR1 SNHLY and CDR2 FYNNEI. CDR3 length: 15 amino acids. The CDR3 DNA sequence: TGTCCCAGCAGTGAAGGGACAGGGGTTTGGCAGCCCCAGCATTTT. Translating gives CPSSEGTGVWQPQHF.

The gene calls are TRBV20-1 and TRBJ1-1; D call uncertain. The CDR3 runs to 13 residues. V was shortened by 1 base and J by 6 bases, with 12 bases between the two germline ends. Germline V lookup: CDR1 DFQATT, CDR2 SNEGSKA (reference sequence). The chain's CDR3 is CSARGTGRAEAFF. CDR3 bases: TGCAGTGCTAGAGGGACCGGACGAGCTGAAGCTTTCTTT.

The V call is TRBV10-3, the J call TRBJ2-5; 14 positions match TRBD2. CDR1 and CDR2 (germline): ENHRY, SYGVKD. The J segment lost 4 bases and the V segment lost 10 bases, leaving 14 bases of the junction unmatched. The CDR3 is 17 residues long. The CDR3, as DNA: TGTGCCACCTGTGCTGGGACTAGCGGGAGAGTCGGAGAGACCCAGTACTTC. Its translation: CATCAGTSGRVGETQYF.

This clonotype was found a few times. The genes are TRBV3-1 and TRBJ2-7, with TRBD2 matching over 14 bases. In germline, CDR1 is LGHDT, CDR2 YNNKEL (reference sequence). The CDR3 is 14 residues long. The ends lost 6 bases at V and 8 bases at J; junction bases unmatched: 6. The CDR3 reads CASRGGLAGAQQYF. The DNA of the CDR3 is TGTGCCAGCAGAGGGGGACTAGCGGGAGCTCAGCAGTACTTC.

This clonotype was seen repeatedly, ten times or more. The chain joins TRBV7-9 to TRBJ2-1; D possibly corresponds to TRBD2 (5 bases). This CDR3 spans 17 amino acids. Germline V lookup: CDR1 SEHNR, CDR2 FQNEAQ (reference sequence). The V and J ends lost 1 base and 1 base respectively, with 14 bases between them. The CDR3 region has the DNA TGTGCCAGCAGCTTAGGAATAAGCGGATCATCCTACAATGAGCAGTTCTTC. Residues: CASSLGISGSSYNEQFF.

The rearrangement uses TRBV6-1 and TRBJ1-5; no clear D gene. The CDR3 sequence is 12 residues long. Germline CDR1 MNHNS, CDR2 SASEGT. Trimming pared 7 bases from V and 6 bases from J, leaving 10 bases between. CDR3 loop: CASTMWGQPQHF. The CDR3 DNA is TGTGCCAGCACCATGTGGGGTCAGCCCCAGCATTTT.

This clonotype has just a few counts. The rearrangement links TRBV19 to TRBJ1-5; no reliable D call. With 3 bases removed from V and 6 bases from J, the gap between germline ends came to 6 bases. From germline, CDR1 is LNHDA and CDR2 SQIVND (reference sequence). The length of the CDR3 is 12 residues. The CDR3 sequence is CASSMAVQPQHF. In DNA form, the CDR3 reads TGTGCCAGTAGTATGGCAGTTCAGCCCCAGCATTTT.

The chain has TRBV20-1 and TRBJ2-3, with D maybe TRBD2 (6 bases). The CDR3 spans 16 residues. Trimming pared 6 bases from V and 2 bases from J, leaving 21 bases between. Germline V lookup: CDR1 DFQATT, CDR2 SNEGSKA (reference sequence). The CDR3 nucleotides are TGCAGTGCCCTACAATGGACGGGAGAGCCCACAGATACGCAGTATTTT. Protein: CSALQWTGEPTDTQYF.

The chain employs TRBV4-2 and TRBJ2-3; possible D gene TRBD2, 5 bases. The CDR3 runs to 16 residues. Looked up from germline, CDR1 is LGHNA and CDR2 is YNFKEQ. Trimming took 1 base from V and 7 from J, leaving 18 bases between them. DNA for the CDR3: TGTGCCAGCAGCCAAGCCCTAGGTGGGAGCTTGAATACGCAGTATTTT. It encodes CASSQALGGSLNTQYF.

The rearrangement links TRBV28 to TRBJ2-7; D is ambiguous. The CDR3 length is 11 residues. CDR1 and CDR2 from the germline V gene are MDHEN and SYDVKM. V dropped 6 bases and J dropped 3 bases, with 6 bases sitting between them. The CDR3 DNA sequence: TGTGCCAGCAGCAAATACTACGAGCAGTACTTC. It translates to CASSKYYEQYF.

The gene calls are TRBV2 and TRBJ2-7; maybe TRBD1 (6 bases). Germline loops: CDR1 SNHLY, CDR2 FYNNEI. Deletions cut 3 bases from V and 4 bases from J, with 10 bases between. This CDR3 has 13 amino acids. Here the CDR3 reads CASSEGAIYEQYF. The CDR3 coding sequence is TGTGCCAGCAGTGAGGGGGCGATTTACGAGCAGTACTTC.

This clonotype was seen a handful of times. V usage is TRBV2 and J usage is TRBJ2-6, with D possibly TRBD2 on 5 matching bases. Per germline, CDR1 SNHLY and CDR2 FYNNEI. The CDR3 covers 14 residues. The V gene lost 10 bases and the J gene lost 2 bases, with 12 bases spanning the gap. CDR3 coding DNA: TGTGCCATGATTGGGAGAGCTGGGGCCAACGTCCTGACTTTC. Translated: CAMIGRAGANVLTF.

This clonotype has ten or more counts. The V call is TRBV3-1, the J call TRBJ2-3; TRBD2 might be the D (5 bases). The V end was cut by 2 bases, the J end by 5 bases, with 11 bases between. The CDR3 runs to 14 residues. Germline assignment: CDR1 LGHDT and CDR2 YNNKEL (reference sequence). The CDR3 sequence is CASSQTWSGDTQYF. The CDR3 DNA sequence: TGTGCCAGCAGCCAAACATGGAGCGGAGATACGCAGTATTTT.

The chain has TRBV12-5 and TRBJ2-1; TRBD2 matches 8 bases. Germline V gene sequence: CDR1 LGHNT, CDR2 FRNRAP. V gave up 5 bases and J gave up 4 bases; unmatched junction bases: 7. The CDR3 spans 15 residues. The CDR3 spells CASGPLSGGYNEQFF. The CDR3, as DNA: TGTGCTAGTGGTCCCCTCAGCGGGGGATACAATGAGCAGTTCTTC.

This chain joins TRBV12-3 or TRBV12-4 and TRBJ2-4; the D is unclear. Trimming pared 1 base from V and 6 bases from J, leaving 7 bases between. There are 13 residues in the CDR3. CDR3 in amino acids: CASSLVGRNIQYF. The CDR3 DNA reads as TGTGCCAGCAGTTTAGTCGGCAGAAACATTCAGTACTTC.

V gene TRBV5-1 combines with J gene TRBJ2-4, with D perhaps matching TRBD2 (5 bases). CDR1 is SGHRS, CDR2 YFSETQ, per germline. Trimming pared 1 base from V and 4 bases from J, leaving 18 bases between. CDR3 length equals 17 residues. The CDR3 loop is CASSLNVLASPKNIQYF. The DNA of the CDR3 is TGCGCCAGCAGCTTGAACGTGCTAGCCAGCCCAAAAAACATTCAGTACTTC.

The rearrangement links TRBV5-5 to TRBJ2-1, with unresolved D. V was shortened by 0 bases and J by 0 bases, with 13 bases between the two germline ends. Germline CDR1 reads SGHKS; CDR2 reads YYEKEE (reference sequence). This CDR3 is 17 amino acids long. CDR3 loop: CASSLAPAASSYNEQFF. The CDR3 coding sequence is TGTGCCAGCAGCTTGGCCCCGGCGGCTAGCTCCTACAATGAGCAGTTCTTC.

This clonotype was observed at least ten times. The gene calls are TRBV29-1 and TRBJ2-1; TRBD2 matches 11 bases. J gave up 9 bases and V 7 bases, and 8 bases lay outside the gene matches. CDR1 SQVTM and CDR2 ANQGSEA come from the germline V gene. There are 13 residues in the CDR3. The CDR3 DNA reads TGCAGCGCTATAGCGGGAGGGCCCCGTGAGCAGTTCTTC. Translated, it gives CSAIAGGPREQFF.

The chain combines TRBV3-1 with TRBJ1-3, with D unresolved. The CDR3 is made up of 13 amino acids. From germline, CDR1 is LGHDT and CDR2 YNNKEL (reference sequence). Trimming cost V 3 bases and J 4 bases, with 7 bases left between them. In DNA form, the CDR3 reads TGTGCCAGCAGCCAGACAATGGGAAACACCATATATTTT. As protein: CASSQTMGNTIYF. The full variable domain, with the rest looked up from reference TRBV3-1 and TRBJ1-3, is DTAVSQTPKYLVTQMGNDKSIKCEQNLGHDTMYWYKQDSKKFLKIMFSYNNKELIINETVPNRFSPKSPDKAHLNLHINSLELGDSAVYFCASSQTMGNTIYFGEGSWLTVV.

This clonotype was observed many times. The gene calls are TRBV5-6 and TRBJ2-1; the D gene is possibly TRBD2 (5 bases). The germline CDR1 and CDR2 sequences are SGHDT and YYEEEE. The CDR3 consists of 13 residues. Trimming took 4 bases from V and 7 from J, leaving 12 bases between them. The DNA for the CDR3 is TGTGCCAGCAGCCTAAACCGGAGGAATGAGCAGTTCTTC. Translating gives CASSLNRRNEQFF.

This clonotype was found many times. The chain recombines TRBV4-1 with TRBJ2-1, with D unclear. The germline V gene has CDR1 MGHRA and CDR2 YSYEKL. CDR3 size: 14 residues. The germline V and J ends were trimmed by 1 base and 4 bases, with 8 bases remaining between them. The CDR3 reads CASSQGKAYNEQFF. In DNA, the CDR3 is TGCGCCAGCAGCCAAGGGAAGGCGTACAATGAGCAGTTCTTC.

This clonotype was counted a few times. The rearrangement uses TRBV2 and TRBJ2-2; 8 positions agree with TRBD1. V trimming: 6 bases; J trimming: 5 bases; junction bases outside the gene matches: 5. Germline V gives CDR1 SNHLY, CDR2 FYNNEI. CDR3 length: 14 amino acids. In DNA form, the CDR3 reads TGTGCCAGCAGGCCCGGGACAGGAACCGGGGAGCTGTTTTTT. Translation gives CASRPGTGTGELFF.

The V call is TRBV29-1, the J call TRBJ1-5; TRBD1 matches at 7 bases. CDR1 SQVTM and CDR2 ANQGSEA come from the germline V gene. Germline trimming cut 3 bases from V and 3 bases from J; bases unmatched to any gene: 2. The CDR3 loop spans 13 amino acids. The CDR3 DNA reads TGCAGCGTTGAGACAGGGTTCAATCAGCCCCAGCATTTT. Residues: CSVETGFNQPQHF.

This clonotype showed up many times. The J gene is TRBJ2-2, the V gene TRBV4-2, with D possibly TRBD1 on 5 matching bases. The V end lost 6 bases, the J end lost 8 bases, and 7 bases lay between the germline ends. The CDR3 loop spans 11 amino acids. CDR1 LGHNA and CDR2 YNFKEQ come from the germline V gene. CDR3 region: CASRQGGELFF. The CDR3 DNA is TGTGCCAGCAGGCAGGGTGGGGAGCTGTTTTTT.

This clonotype was counted only a few times. The rearrangement links TRBV29-1 to TRBJ1-2; 8 nucleotides agree with TRBD1. The length of the CDR3 is 12 residues. V dropped 6 bases and J dropped 12; count of bases not matched to a gene: 12. Germline V lookup: CDR1 SQVTM, CDR2 ANQGSEA. The CDR3 region is CSVRTGPFGNTF. In DNA form, the CDR3 reads TGCAGCGTCAGGACAGGGCCCTTTGGTAACACCTTC.

This clonotype was counted at least ten times. CDR3 in DNA: TGTGCCAGCAACCGAGGGGGTGGCAATCAGCCCCAGCATTTT. It translates to CASNRGGGNQPQHF. J is TRBJ1-5 and V is TRBV27; the D gene is possibly TRBD1 (6 bases). The CDR3 is 14 amino acids. V lost 7 bases and J 2 bases, leaving 12 bases between the germline ends. Germline CDR1 is MNHEY and CDR2 is SMNVEV (reference sequence).

This clonotype was recorded at least ten times. The J gene is TRBJ2-7, the V gene TRBV9; no definite D call. The CDR3 runs 14 residues. Trimming took off 2 bases at V and 3 bases at J, with 12 bases between the two ends. CDR1 is SGDLS, CDR2 YYNGEE, per germline. The CDR3 coding sequence is TGTGCCAGCAGCGTTGATGACGGTTACTACGAGCAGTACTTC. Its translation is CASSVDDGYYEQYF.